This TCR beta chain was documented in a study of monozygotic twins with cystic fibrosis. Points from the study as a whole: Age, concordance and disease severity did not associate with shared CDR3 numbers. In 13 of 16 pairs, V gene usage was closest to the co-twin's. Median Simpson clonality of 0.0095 suggested naive T cells predominated. Monozygotic CF twins shared more identical nucleotide clonotypes than unrelated patients.

Sequencing was performed with immunoSEQ multiplex PCR; in TCRdb, only in-frame clones are kept and a portion is missing. The table has roughly 19,000 clones, around 97% seen once; the top ten hold approximately 2%. Trimming removed 5 bases from V and 14 bases from J, with 14 bases in between. This CDR3 contains 12 residues. Germline V gene sequence: CDR1 SGDLS, CDR2 YYNGEE. A remark on this clone: What it binds is unknown.

Input material: blood. The rearrangement uses TRBV9 and TRBJ1-6; D not certain. This TCR derives from a woman between 25 and 40 years old with cystic fibrosis. The CDR3, as DNA: TGTGCCAGCAGTCCCGGGCTCGGAACCCTCCACTTT. This translates into CASSPGLGTLHF.